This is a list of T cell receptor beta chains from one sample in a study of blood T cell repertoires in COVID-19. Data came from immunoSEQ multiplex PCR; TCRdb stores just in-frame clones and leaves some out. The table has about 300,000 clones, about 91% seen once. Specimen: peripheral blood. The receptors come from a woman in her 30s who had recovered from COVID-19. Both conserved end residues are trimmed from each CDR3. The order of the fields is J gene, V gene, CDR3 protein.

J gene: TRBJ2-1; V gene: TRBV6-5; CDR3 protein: AVTGGNEQF
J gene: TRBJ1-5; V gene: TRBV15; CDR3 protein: ATSRVISGQPQH
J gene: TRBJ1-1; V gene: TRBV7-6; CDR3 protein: ASSLVQGAGEAF
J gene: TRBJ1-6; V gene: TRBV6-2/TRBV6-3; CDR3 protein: ASSYSPGSYNSPLH
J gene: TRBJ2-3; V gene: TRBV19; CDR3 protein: ASSKDLTSGGARDTQY
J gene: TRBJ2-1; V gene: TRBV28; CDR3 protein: ASTKFRSEQF
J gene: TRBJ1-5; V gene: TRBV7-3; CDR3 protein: ASSPSSNQPQH
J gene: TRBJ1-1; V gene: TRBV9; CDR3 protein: ASSEGVGTEAF
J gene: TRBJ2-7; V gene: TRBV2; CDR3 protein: ASSDLGQGLYEQY
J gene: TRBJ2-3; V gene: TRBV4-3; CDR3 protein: ASSQDIGGAGDTQY
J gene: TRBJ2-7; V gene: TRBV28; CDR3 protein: ASSFLDRAIREQY
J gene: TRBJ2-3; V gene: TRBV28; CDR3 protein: ASSQAADTQY
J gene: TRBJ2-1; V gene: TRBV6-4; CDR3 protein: ASSDSAGTYNEQF
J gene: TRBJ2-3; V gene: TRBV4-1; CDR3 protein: ASSQVPGQRDTQY
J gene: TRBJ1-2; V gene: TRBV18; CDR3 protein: ASSQILQGDGYT
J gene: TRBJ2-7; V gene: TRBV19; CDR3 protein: ASSMRGSGRTSYEQY
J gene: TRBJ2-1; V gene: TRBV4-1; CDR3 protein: ASSQLGTSYNEQF
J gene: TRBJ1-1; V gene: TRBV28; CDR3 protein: ASSLFAGAGNTEAF
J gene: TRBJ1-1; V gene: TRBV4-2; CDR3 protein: ASSVGAPGQGNTEAF
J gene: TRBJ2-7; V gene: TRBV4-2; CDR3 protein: ASSQESSGRYEQY
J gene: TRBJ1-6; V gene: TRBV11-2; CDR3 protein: ASRLQGNNSPLH
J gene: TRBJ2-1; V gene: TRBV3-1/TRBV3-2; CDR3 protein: ASSQGTGGYNEQF
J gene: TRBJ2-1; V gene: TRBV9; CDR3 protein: ASSIGQDFYNEQF
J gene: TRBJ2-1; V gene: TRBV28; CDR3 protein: ASSLMAGWYNEQF
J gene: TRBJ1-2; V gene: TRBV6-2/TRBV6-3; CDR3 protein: ASSQGQVYGYT
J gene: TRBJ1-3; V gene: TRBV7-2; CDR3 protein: ASSLKPRVSGNTIY
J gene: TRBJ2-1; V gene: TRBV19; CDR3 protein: ASNPGTSSYNEQF
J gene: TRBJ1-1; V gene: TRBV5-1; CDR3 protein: ASSGRGLPNTEAF
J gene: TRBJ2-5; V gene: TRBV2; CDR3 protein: ASSDRDQETQY
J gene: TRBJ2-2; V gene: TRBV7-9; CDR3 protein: ASSLGVLENGELF
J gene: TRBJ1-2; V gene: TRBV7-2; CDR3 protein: ASSLEEWGELANYGYT
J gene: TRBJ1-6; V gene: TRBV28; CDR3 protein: ASRPPALRAFYNSPLH
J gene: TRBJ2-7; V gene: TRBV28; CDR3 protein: ASSLPLYEQY
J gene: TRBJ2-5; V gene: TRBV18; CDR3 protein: ASSPGSQETQY
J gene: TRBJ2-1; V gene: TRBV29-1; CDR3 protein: SVDFGNEQF
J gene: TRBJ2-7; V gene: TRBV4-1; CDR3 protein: ASSQEGGGDDEQY
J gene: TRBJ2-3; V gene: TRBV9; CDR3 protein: ASSYRAVSTDTQY
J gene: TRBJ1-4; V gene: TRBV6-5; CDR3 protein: ASSFGDRVGEKLF
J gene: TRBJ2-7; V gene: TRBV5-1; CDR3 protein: ASSLGTGGDEQY
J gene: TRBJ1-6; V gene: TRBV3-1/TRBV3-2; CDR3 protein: ASSQDRAGSYNSPLH
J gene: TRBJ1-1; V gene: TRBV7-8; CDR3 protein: ASSLGGQGLPEAF
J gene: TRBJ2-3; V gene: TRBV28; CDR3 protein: ASGTSGRGYSDTQY
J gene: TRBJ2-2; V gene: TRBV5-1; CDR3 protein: ASSAGQAGELF
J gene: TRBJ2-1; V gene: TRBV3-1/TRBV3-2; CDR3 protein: ASSQERRDEQF
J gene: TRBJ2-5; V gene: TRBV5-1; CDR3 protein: ASRKDRVGYEETQY
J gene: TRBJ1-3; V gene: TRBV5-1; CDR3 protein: ASSENRGNTIY
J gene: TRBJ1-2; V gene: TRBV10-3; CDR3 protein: ATSRRGPRDYGYT
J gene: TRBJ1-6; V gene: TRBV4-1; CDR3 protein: ASSPTGGAGNSPLH
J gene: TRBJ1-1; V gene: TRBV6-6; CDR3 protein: ASSFRQGAAEAF
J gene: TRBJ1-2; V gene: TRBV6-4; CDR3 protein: VSSYTGTGRNGYT